These 21 T cell receptor beta chains were all obtained from the same sample, sequenced in a study of tumor T cells in aggressive B-cell lymphoma. Assay: immunoSEQ multiplex PCR; the TCRdb copy retains only in-frame clones and omits some. The sample yields about 9,000 clones, approximately 85% seen once. The sample consisted of tumor tissue. The receptors stem from an adult with diffuse large B cell lymphoma.

This clone occurred a few times. The V gene is TRBV5-1, the J gene TRBJ1-2, with D possibly TRBD1 on 5 matching bases. This CDR3 has 13 residues. The germline gives CDR1 SGHRS, CDR2 YFSETQ. V was pared by 0 bases and J by 8 bases, with 11 bases between. Here the CDR3 reads CASSLAPEGGYTF. The CDR3 DNA reads TGCGCCAGCAGCTTGGCTCCGGAGGGGGGCTACACCTTC. The full variable domain, rest sourced from reference TRBV5-1 and TRBJ1-2, is KAGVTQTPRYLIKTRGQQVTLSCSPISGHRSVSWYQQTPGQGLQFLFEYFSETQRNKGNFPGRFSGRQFSNSRSEMNVSTLELGDSALYLCASSLAPEGGYTFGSGTRLTVV.

The rearrangement links TRBV4-3 to TRBJ2-7, with TRBD1 matching over 11 bases. The length of the CDR3 is 15 residues. Germline V gene sequence: CDR1 LGHNA, CDR2 YSLEER. V lost 4 bases, J lost 2 bases, and 4 bases stayed unmatched. The CDR3 region is CASSLTGQGAYEQYF. CDR3 coding DNA: TGCGCCAGCAGCCTAACGGGACAGGGGGCCTACGAGCAGTACTTC.

J is TRBJ2-7 and V is TRBV18; 9 bases fit TRBD1. Per the germline V gene, CDR1 is KGHSH and CDR2 is LQKENI. The CDR3 totals 13 residues. Unmatched junction bases numbered 3, after V lost 3 bases and J lost 6 bases. CDR3 loop: CASSPGTGREQYF. DNA of the CDR3: TGTGCCAGCTCACCCGGGACAGGGCGCGAGCAGTACTTC.

The rearrangement links TRBV7-2 to TRBJ2-5, with 8 bases fitting TRBD2. The ends lost 2 bases at V and 4 bases at J; junction bases unmatched: 6. CDR1 and CDR2 from the germline V gene are SGHTA and FQGNSA. This CDR3 is 15 amino acids long. As DNA, the CDR3 is TGTGCCAGCAGCTTAATTCGGCTAGCGGGAGAGACCCAGTACTTC. Translated: CASSLIRLAGETQYF.

The J gene is TRBJ2-2, the V gene TRBV19; D perhaps matches TRBD1 (5 bases). Germline V lookup: CDR1 LNHDA, CDR2 SQIVND (reference sequence). V was cut by 5 bases and J by 3 bases, with 13 bases left in between. There are 15 residues in the CDR3. In nucleotides, the CDR3 is TGTGCCAGTAGTCCCGGCCCCAGGGACACCGGGGAGCTGTTTTTT. This sequence encodes CASSPGPRDTGELFF.

The chain has TRBV5-4 and TRBJ1-2, with 9 bases matching TRBD1. Germline-derived CDR1 and CDR2 are SGHNT and YYREEE (reference sequence). The CDR3 covers 16 residues. The J segment lost 2 bases and the V segment lost 4 bases, leaving 9 bases of the junction unmatched. For the CDR3, the DNA is TGTGCCAGCAGCCGACCAGCGGGACAGGGAAACTATGGCTACACCTTC. Its translation is CASSRPAGQGNYGYTF.

The chain combines TRBV25-1 with TRBJ1-4; D not resolved. Germline V gene data show CDR1 as MGHDK and CDR2 as SYGVNS. Trimming left V 4 bases short and J 7 bases short, with 13 bases between. The CDR3 runs to 14 residues. The CDR3 loop is CASSGDGLGEKLFF. The DNA of the CDR3 is TGTGCCAGCAGTGGCGATGGGCTTGGTGAAAAACTGTTTTTT.

In the case of this clone: Relative to the germline gene, one junction end is altered; a read error may explain this. The genes are TRBV7-7 and TRBJ2-1, with TRBD2 matching over 9 bases. CDR1 is SSHAT and CDR2 is FNYEAQ in the germline V gene (reference sequence). CDR3 length: 15 amino acids. The CDR3 DNA reads as TGTGCTAGCAGCTTACTCGCGGGGGGGAGGAATGAGCAGTTCTTC. Encoded protein: CASSLLAGGRNEQFF.

The chain employs TRBV6-6 and TRBJ1-2; TRBD1 matches at 9 bases. The junction had 8 bases not matched to a gene; V was cut back by 5 bases and J by 4 bases. Germline V gene lookup returns CDR1 MNHNY and CDR2 SVGAGI (reference sequence). CDR3 length: 15 amino acids. DNA of the CDR3: TGTGCCAGCAGTCTTACAGGGGGCGGGACCTATGGCTACACCTTC. This codes for CASSLTGGGTYGYTF.

This clone was detected a few times. This sequence joins TRBV9 and TRBJ2-5; 8 bases match TRBD2. The CDR3 spans 15 residues. V gave up 0 bases and J gave up 3 bases; unmatched junction bases: 4. Germline V gives CDR1 SGDLS, CDR2 YYNGEE. The CDR3 region has the DNA TGTGCCAGCAGCGTAGACTCGACTAGCGAAGAGACCCAGTACTTC. Translating it yields CASSVDSTSEETQYF.

The gene calls are TRBV27 and TRBJ2-5, with D perhaps TRBD1 (5 bases). The J call could be wrong; TRBJ2-7 is a better fit for the DNA end. The CDR3 has 13 amino acids. The germline V gene encodes CDR1 MNHEY and CDR2 SMNVEV (reference sequence). CDR3: CASSMTVTYEQYF. CDR3 DNA sequence: TGTGCCAGCAGCATGACAGTGACCTACGAGCAGTACTTC.

This clone was recorded a few times. The rearrangement links TRBV5-8 to TRBJ1-5, with D maybe TRBD1 (6 bases). The CDR3 length is 15 residues. Trimming stripped 10 bases from V and 1 base from J, with 18 bases between. Germline loops: CDR1 SGHTS, CDR2 YDEGEE. CDR3 DNA: TGTGCCGGGGGTACAGGGTTATCAAGCAATCAGCCCCAGCATTTT. Protein sequence: CAGGTGLSSNQPQHF. Full variable domain (remainder filled in from reference TRBV5-8 and TRBJ1-5): EAGVTQSPTHLIKTRGQQATLRCSPISGHTSVYWYQQALGLGLQFLLWYDEGEERNRGNFPPRFSGRQFPNYSSELNVNALELEDSALYLCAGGTGLSSNQPQHFGDGTRLSIL.

The rearrangement uses TRBV4-2 and TRBJ1-2, with a tentative D call TRBD1 (5 bases). Trimming stripped 0 bases from V and 9 bases from J, with 20 bases between. The CDR3 has 16 residues. Per germline, CDR1 LGHNA and CDR2 YNFKEQ. CDR3 sequence reads: CASSQDERGLVSRYTF. CDR3 bases: TGTGCCAGCAGCCAAGATGAGAGGGGACTTGTGTCGCGCTACACCTTC.

This clone came up a few times. The chain employs TRBV7-8 and TRBJ1-5; D possibly corresponds to TRBD1 (6 bases). The V gene lost 5 bases and the J gene lost 6 bases, with 14 bases spanning the gap. CDR3 length: 14 amino acids. Germline V gives CDR1 SGHVS, CDR2 FQNEAQ. CDR3 in DNA: TGTGCCAGCAGCGATACAGGGCCGGTTCAGCCCCAGCATTTT. Translated: CASSDTGPVQPQHF.

The chain carries TRBV29-1 and TRBJ1-4; a possible D gene is TRBD1 (6 bases). This CDR3 spans 13 amino acids. The germline V gene has CDR1 SQVTM and CDR2 ANQGSEA. V was cut by 4 bases and J by 7 bases, with 13 bases left in between. CDR3 DNA sequence: TGCAGCGTTGGCACAGGGTCGGCTGAAAAACTGTTTTTT. Protein: CSVGTGSAEKLFF. The whole variable domain, filled in from reference TRBV29-1 and TRBJ1-4, reads SAVISQKPSRDICQRGTSLTIQCQVDSQVTMMFWYRQQPGQSLTLIATANQGSEATYESGFVIDKFPISRPNLTFSTLTVSNMSPEDSSIYLCSVGTGSAEKLFFGSGTQLSVL.

The chain carries TRBV27 and TRBJ1-6, with D possibly being TRBD1 (5 bases). Trimming stripped 6 bases from V and 14 bases from J, with 20 bases between. This CDR3 is built from 14 residues. The germline CDR1 and CDR2 sequences are MNHEY and SMNVEV (reference sequence). The CDR3 loop reads CASRTWDRSGALHF. The CDR3 bases are TGTGCCAGCAGAACCTGGGACCGCTCGGGGGCCCTCCACTTT.

The chain has TRBV27 and TRBJ1-4; unclear D gene. The CDR3 runs to 15 residues. CDR1 is MNHEY, CDR2 SMNVEV, per germline (reference sequence). The germline V and J ends were trimmed by 3 bases and 3 bases, with 11 bases remaining between them. CDR3 bases: TGTGCCAGCAGTTTTTTGAGGGAGGCTAATGAAAAACTGTTTTTT. It encodes CASSFLREANEKLFF.

The chain couples TRBV5-1 to TRBJ2-5; 10 bases fit TRBD1. CDR3 length: 15 amino acids. The germline V gene encodes CDR1 SGHRS and CDR2 YFSETQ. J lost 3 bases, V lost 4 bases, and 6 bases had no gene match. The CDR3 nucleotides are TGCGCCAGCAGCCTCCTCGGGACAGGGGAAGAGACCCAGTACTTC. Translated, it gives CASSLLGTGEETQYF.

V gene TRBV7-2 combines with J gene TRBJ2-7; TRBD2 might be the D (6 bases). Germline V CDR1 and CDR2: SGHTA, FQGNSA. The V gene lost 1 base and the J gene lost 7 bases, with 17 bases spanning the gap. The CDR3 is 15 amino acids. The chain's CDR3 is CASSLEAGGMGEQYF. The CDR3 DNA is TGTGCCAGCAGCTTAGAGGCCGGGGGAATGGGGGAGCAGTACTTC.

The rearrangement joins TRBV7-8 to TRBJ2-7; D is undetermined. Trimming took 5 bases from V and 6 from J, leaving 11 bases between them. In germline, CDR1 is SGHVS, CDR2 FQNEAQ. The CDR3 covers 12 residues. CDR3 loop: CASSLLVSEQYF. The CDR3, as DNA: TGTGCCAGCAGCCTTCTAGTCTCCGAGCAGTACTTC.

Details on this clone: The missing conserved phenylalanine or tryptophan at the end of this CDR3 makes a read error likely. This chain links TRBV6-7 with TRBJ1-6; D call uncertain. TRBV6-7 is marked as an open reading frame, function uncertain. The CDR3 sequence is 14 residues long. V lost 3 bases to trimming and J lost 0 bases, with 3 bases between them. This chain's CDR3 is CASSYRSYNSPLHL. The CDR3 nucleotides read TGTGCCAGCAGTTATCGCTCCTATAATTCACCCCTCCACCTT.